These T cell receptor beta chains were read from a single sample in a study of tumor-infiltrating lymphocytes in oesophageal squamous cell carcinoma. TCRdb re-called the PCR reads with MiXCR, one entry per CDR3 protein. This sample carries some 21,000 distinct CDR3 sequences, approximately 40% of them seen once, and the ten largest clones take just under 20%. Sequencing input: esophageal tumor tissue. Source of these receptors: a male donor with esophageal squamous cell carcinoma. Both conserved end residues are part of each CDR3. D genes are given only for firm matches. Clone size, where shown, is once, few, many, or a class for clones that have expanded.

abundance	v_gene	d_gene	j_gene	CDR3nt	CDR3aa
many	TRBV11-2	TRBD2	TRBJ2-5	TGTGCCAGCAGCTTCGGGGGGGGAGAGACCCAGTACTTC	CASSFGGGETQYF
few	TRBV7-8	.	TRBJ1-6	TGTGCCAGCAGCTTAGGAGTGTTT	CASSLGVF
.	TRBV6-2/TRBV6-3	.	TRBJ2-5	TGTGCCAGCACAAGAGGTCGGGGACGCAGAACAGAGACCCAGTACTTC	CASTRGRGRRTETQYF
.	TRBV7-6	.	TRBJ2-5	TGTGCTAGCAGCTTAGAACCGGGGGAGCCCTGCAATGAGCAGTACTTC	CASSLEPGEPCNEQYF
.	TRBV7-9	TRBD1	TRBJ2-6	TGTGCCAGCAGCACCGGACAGGGGGCGAGGGGGGCCAACGTCCTGACTTTC	CASSTGQGARGANVLTF
once	TRBV6-5	.	TRBJ1-1	TGTGCCAGCTCGACTCCCCAGGGAGATCCTGAAGCTTTCTTT	CASSTPQGDPEAFF
many	TRBV5-6	.	TRBJ1-5	TGTGCCAGCAGCTTGGATGGGGGCCGCTACAATCAGCCCCAGCATTTT	CASSLDGGRYNQPQHF
many	TRBV6-1	TRBD1	TRBJ1-5	TGTGCCAGCAGCTCCGGGACAGGGCTGGGTCAGCCCCAGCATTTT	CASSSGTGLGQPQHF
many	TRBV18	.	TRBJ1-5	TGTGCCAGCTCACCCGCCAGAACCAATCAGCCCCAGCATTTT	CASSPARTNQPQHF
.	TRBV29-1	TRBD2	TRBJ2-5	TGCAGCGTTGCGGGAGGGCCTCTAGAGACCCAGTACTTC	CSVAGGPLETQYF
few	TRBV24-1	TRBD1	TRBJ2-1	TGTGCCACCAGTGACCATCGGACAGGTTGGGTTTACAATGAGCAGTTCTTC	CATSDHRTGWVYNEQFF
.	TRBV11-2	.	TRBJ2-2	TGTGCCAGCAGCTTAGTTCCGGGATTCACCGGGGAGCTGTTTTTT	CASSLVPGFTGELFF
.	TRBV7-2	.	TRBJ2-3	TGTGCCAGCAGCTTTTTCGGGAATCCCACAGATACGCAGTATTTT	CASSFFGNPTDTQYF
.	TRBV28	TRBD2	TRBJ2-5	TGTGCCAGTAGCGGGAGTTCCCAGTACTTC	CASSGSSQYF
.	TRBV10-2	TRBD2	TRBJ2-3	TGCGCCAGCAGTGAGATTAGCGGGGGAGGAAATACGCAGTATTTT	CASSEISGGGNTQYF
many	TRBV19	.	TRBJ2-3	TGTGCCAGTAGTCCTGACAGACTCACAGATACGCAGTATTTT	CASSPDRLTDTQYF
many	TRBV5-1	TRBD2	TRBJ2-7	TGCGCCAGCAGCTCGAGAGCGGGGGGAATTAGTCACGAGCAGTACTTC	CASSSRAGGISHEQYF
few	TRBV12-3/TRBV12-4	.	TRBJ2-1	TGTGCCAGCAGTTTGGACGGGGCCTTAGCTGAGCAGTTCTTC	CASSLDGALAEQFF
.	TRBV7-2	.	TRBJ2-1	TGTGCCAGCAGCTTGGACGGTTACAATGAGCAGTTCTTC	CASSLDGYNEQFF
large	TRBV7-9	TRBD2	TRBJ2-1	TGTGCCAGCAGCCGTAGCGGGGCCTCCTACAATGAGCAGTTCTTC	CASSRSGASYNEQFF
.	TRBV12-3/TRBV12-4	TRBD2	TRBJ2-5	TGTGCCAGCAGAGCGGGAGGGGAAGAGACCCAGTACTTC	CASRAGGEETQYF
few	TRBV27	TRBD1	TRBJ2-5	TGTGCCAGCAGTCCTGGGGACAGCCAAGAGACCCAGTACTTC	CASSPGDSQETQYF
many	TRBV6-1	.	TRBJ2-3	TGTGCCAGCAGACCCGCCGGCGCGGCAGATACGCAGTATTTT	CASRPAGAADTQYF
many	TRBV20-1	.	TRBJ1-1	TGCAGTGCTAGAGTCTCTTACACTGAAGCTTTCTTT	CSARVSYTEAFF
many	TRBV5-1	.	TRBJ2-1	TGCGCCAGCAGCGCCCCGTACAATGAGCAGTTCTTC	CASSAPYNEQFF
many	TRBV5-5	.	TRBJ2-5	TGTGCCAGCACCCCAGGGCAGGGTCGACAAGAGACCCAGTACTTC	CASTPGQGRQETQYF
.	TRBV7-6	.	TRBJ2-1	TGTGCCAGCAGCTTCCGACTACAGGAGCAGTTCTTC	CASSFRLQEQFF
.	TRBV7-3	TRBD2	TRBJ2-1	TGTGCCAGCAGCAATAGCGGGGGGGCTACTTACAATGAGCAGTTCTTC	CASSNSGGATYNEQFF
once	TRBV6-1	.	TRBJ2-1	TGTGCCAGCAGTGTCTTCCAACGGAGCTCCTACAATGAGCAGTTCTTC	CASSVFQRSSYNEQFF
many	TRBV28	.	TRBJ1-1	TGTGCCAGCAGTTTATGGGGGGGGATGAACACTGAAGCTTTCTTT	CASSLWGGMNTEAFF
few	TRBV7-2	TRBD1	TRBJ2-6	TGTGCCAGCAGCTCGGGACAGGCCGGGGCCAACGTCCTGACTTTC	CASSSGQAGANVLTF
.	TRBV7-4	.	TRBJ2-5	TGTGCCAGCAGCTTATTTATGTGGGAGACCCAGTACTTC	CASSLFMWETQYF
many	TRBV6-1	.	TRBJ2-1	TGTGCCAGCAGTGAACCCGGGAGTTTCTACAATGAGCAGTTCTTC	CASSEPGSFYNEQFF
.	TRBV7-9	.	TRBJ2-7	TGTGCCAGCAGCTTAGATAGCCAGGGGAGCGAGCAGTACTTC	CASSLDSQGSEQYF
many	TRBV11-3	.	TRBJ2-2	TGTGCCAGCAGCATCAGGGGAGGGGAGCTGTTTTTT	CASSIRGGELFF
.	TRBV7-8	.	TRBJ2-2	TGTGCCAGCAGCTTAAACACCGGGGAGCAGTTTTTT	CASSLNTGEQFF
.	TRBV7-8	TRBD2	TRBJ2-7	TGTGCCAGCACCCAGACTAGCGGTAGCTACGAGCAGTACTTT	CASTQTSGSYEQYF
.	TRBV9	TRBD1	TRBJ2-6	TGTGCCAGCAGCGCTAGACAGGGGGCTAAGGCTGGGGCCAACGTCCTGACTTTC	CASSARQGAKAGANVLTF
once	TRBV28	.	TRBJ2-3	TGTGCCAGCAGTTTACAGCGTTACACAGATACGCAGTATTTT	CASSLQRYTDTQYF
.	TRBV20-1	TRBD1	TRBJ2-2	TGCAGTGCGCAAGACAGGGCCACCGGGGAGCTGTTTTTT	CSAQDRATGELFF